The 3 T cell receptor beta chains listed next were all sequenced from one sample in a study of beta chain features in type 1 diabetes. Sequenced material consisted of expressed TCRB transcripts (all of the isolated RNA was reverse transcribed). Produced via immunoSEQ multiplex PCR; TCRdb's table is partial and in-frame only. The repertoire consists of approximately 60,000 clones, with about 60% occurring once and the leading ten covering about 2%. Material: Tregs from blood. Receptor source: a young woman in good health.

This clone was detected a few times. V usage is TRBV29-1 and J usage is TRBJ2-7, with a weak D call TRBD1 (5 bases). Looked up from germline, CDR1 is SQVTM and CDR2 is ANQGSEA. The CDR3 contains 13 residues. The ends were cut back, 4 bases at V and 0 bases at J, with 10 bases in the middle. In DNA form, the CDR3 reads TGCAGCGTTGGAAGGGGAAGCTCCTACGAGCAGTACTTC. Amino acid sequence: CSVGRGSSYEQYF.

The V gene is TRBV5-1, the J gene TRBJ2-2, with 10 nucleotides matching TRBD2. CDR1 SGHRS and CDR2 YFSETQ come from the germline V gene. The CDR3 has 15 residues. With 5 bases clipped from V and 7 bases from J, the junction kept 8 bases outside the gene matches. CDR3 sequence reads: CASRPSGSMNGELFF. Here the CDR3 DNA reads TGCGCCAGCAGGCCTAGCGGGAGTATGAACGGGGAGCTGTTTTTT.

V gene TRBV6-6 combines with J gene TRBJ1-6; D is possibly TRBD1 (6 bases). The CDR3 spans 15 residues. Germline values: CDR1 MNHNY, CDR2 SVGAGI (reference sequence). Between the trimmed V and J ends, which lost 6 bases and 10 bases, there was a span of 19 bases. The CDR3 spells CASSLRDTEGSPLHF. The CDR3 coding sequence is TGTGCCAGCAGCCTCCGGGACACCGAGGGATCACCCCTCCACTTT.